The rows below give T cell receptor beta chains drawn from one sample of a study of Graves' ophthalmopathy and Graves' hyperthyroidism. TCRdb analysed the multiplex PCR reads with MiXCR anew, one entry per CDR3 protein. Counted here are 650,000 to 900,000 distinct CDR3 sequences, roughly 40% occurring once; the ten biggest clones make up 44%. The sequenced material came from peripheral blood. These receptors were obtained from an adult man with Graves' ophthalmopathy. Both conserved end residues are part of each CDR3. The order of the fields is J gene, D gene, clone size, V gene, CDR3 protein, CDR3 DNA. D genes are given only for firm matches. A clone size is listed for some rows: how often the clone was seen (once, few, many), or a class if it is expanded.

>TRBJ2-1|-|-|TRBV20-1
CSAILVERDNEQFF
TGCAGTGCTATTCTAGTTGAGAGGGACAATGAGCAGTTCTTC
>TRBJ1-3|-|many|TRBV29-1
CSVPTDSGNTIYF
TGCAGCGTACCGACCGATTCTGGAAACACCATATATTTT
>TRBJ2-2|-|-|TRBV25-1
CASSYSKGAGELFF
TGTGCCAGCAGTTACTCAAAGGGCGCCGGGGAGCTGTTTTTT
>TRBJ2-5|TRBD1|few|TRBV14
CASSQVLGQDPHGSETQYF
TGTGCCAGCAGCCAAGTCTTGGGACAGGACCCTCACGGGTCAGAGACCCAGTACTTC
>TRBJ2-2|-|many|TRBV25-1
CASRVMDTGELFF
TGTGCCAGCAGGGTGATGGACACCGGGGAGCTGTTTTTT
>TRBJ2-7|-|-|TRBV7-6
CASSPDGYHIEQYF
TGTGCCAGCAGCCCTGACGGGTACCACATCGAGCAGTACTTC
>TRBJ1-2|TRBD1|few|TRBV2
CASTQGAGDYGYTF
TGTGCCAGCACCCAGGGGGCAGGGGACTATGGCTACACCTTC
>TRBJ1-6|TRBD1|many|TRBV2
CASRGTGGYNSPLHF
TGTGCCAGCAGGGGGACAGGGGGTTATAATTCACCCCTCCACTTT
>TRBJ2-6|-|-|TRBV7-3
CASSLRRAASGANVLTF
TGTGCCAGCAGCCTACGACGGGCCGCCTCTGGGGCCAACGTCCTGACTTTC
>TRBJ1-6|TRBD1|-|TRBV6-5
CASSDRDRVNSPLHF
TGTGCCAGCAGTGATCGGGACAGGGTGAATTCACCCCTCCACTTT
>TRBJ2-7|-|-|TRBV10-3
CASSIIGYEQYF
TGTGCCAGTAGTATAATCGGTTACGAGCAGTACTTC
>TRBJ2-7|TRBD2|few|TRBV4-3
CASSGFGTSGRGEQYF
TGCGCCAGCAGCGGCTTCGGGACTAGCGGGAGGGGCGAGCAGTACTTC
>TRBJ2-7|-|many|TRBV15
CATSRGIVTYEQYF
TGTGCCACCAGCAGAGGGATTGTTACCTACGAGCAGTACTTC
>TRBJ2-5|-|many|TRBV14
CASSQRTTLPPNPEYF
TGTGCCAGCAGCCAAAGAACGACACTGCCCCCAAATCCCGAGTACTTC
>TRBJ2-7|TRBD2|-|TRBV5-1
CASSFGLAGGLYEQYF
TGCGCCAGCAGCTTTGGGCTAGCGGGAGGTCTCTACGAGCAGTACTTC
>TRBJ1-2|TRBD1|many|TRBV29-1
CSVAGGAISGYTF
TGCAGCGTGGCAGGGGGCGCAATTTCGGGCTACACCTTC
>TRBJ2-7|-|-|TRBV5-1
CASSPDSLNYEQYF
TGCGCCAGCAGCCCAGACTCCCTGAACTACGAGCAGTACTTC
>TRBJ2-7|TRBD2|few|TRBV19
CASSGRADIYEQYF
TGTGCCAGTAGCGGGAGGGCCGACATCTACGAGCAGTACTTC
>TRBJ2-7|TRBD2|many|TRBV19
CASSIAGAEQYF
TGTGCCAGTAGTATTGCGGGAGCCGAGCAGTACTTC
>TRBJ1-2|TRBD1|-|TRBV25-1
CASSEGARYGYTF
TGTGCCAGCAGCGAGGGGGCCCGCTATGGCTACACCTTC
>TRBJ1-1|TRBD1|few|TRBV7-9
CASSSGQGIYTEAFF
TGTGCCAGCAGCTCGGGACAGGGAATTTATACTGAAGCTTTCTTT
>TRBJ2-7|-|-|TRBV7-2
CASSSGRTAYEQYF
TGTGCCAGCAGCTCAGGCCGGACGGCCTACGAGCAGTACTTC
>TRBJ1-1|TRBD1|many|TRBV10-3
CASSEGGQRRAFF
TGTGCCAGCAGTGAAGGGGGACAGAGGAGAGCTTTCTTT
>TRBJ1-3|-|many|TRBV7-9
CASSSFEEGTIYF
TGTGCCAGCAGCTCCTTTGAGGAGGGCACCATATATTTT
>TRBJ2-2|-|-|TRBV7-3
CASSLWTGDVTGELFF
TGTGCCAGCAGCTTATGGACGGGAGACGTCACCGGGGAGCTGTTTTTT
>TRBJ2-5|-|-|TRBV9
CASSLDPRGTQYF
TGTGCCAGCAGCTTAGATCCGCGGGGGACCCAGTACTTC
>TRBJ2-7|-|many|TRBV15
CATSTGQEFYEQYF
TGTGCCACCAGCACCGGGCAGGAATTCTACGAGCAGTACTTC
>TRBJ2-5|-|-|TRBV7-8
CASRPPWGRETQYF
TGTGCCAGCAGACCCCCTTGGGGGCGCGAGACCCAGTACTTC
>TRBJ1-4|TRBD1|once|TRBV7-2
CASSQDRGVEKLFF
TGTGCCAGCAGCCAGGACAGGGGTGTTGAAAAACTGTTTTTT
>TRBJ2-7|-|-|TRBV7-3
CACSVDPDGYEQYF
TGTGCCTGCAGCGTGGACCCCGATGGCTACGAGCAGTACTTC
>TRBJ2-7|-|-|TRBV6-1
CASSEARTSYEQYF
TGTGCCAGCAGTGAAGCGCGTACTTCCTACGAGCAGTACTTC
>TRBJ2-7|-|-|TRBV7-9
CASSLGSKYEQYF
TGTGCCAGCAGCTTAGGTTCGAAATACGAGCAGTACTTC
>TRBJ1-4|-|many|TRBV11-2
CASTLNPLGQVNEKLFF
TGTGCCAGCACCCTAAACCCCCTCGGACAAGTAAATGAAAAACTGTTTTTT
>TRBJ1-2|-|many|TRBV29-1
CSVEGSGIRTF
TGCAGCGTTGAAGGATCGGGGATAAGGACCTTC
>TRBJ1-1|-|few|TRBV7-2
CASSSVDNTEAFF
TGTGCCAGCAGCTCCGTCGATAACACTGAAGCTTTCTTT
>TRBJ1-1|TRBD1|-|TRBV19
CASSNLQGRDTEAFF
TGTGCCAGTAGTAACTTACAGGGGAGGGACACTGAAGCTTTCTTT
>TRBJ2-7|-|-|TRBV12-3/TRBV12-4
CASSPRAPLEQYF
TGTGCCAGCAGCCCCCGGGCTCCTCTCGAGCAGTACTTC
>TRBJ2-7|-|few|TRBV20-1
CSARERASSYEQYF
TGCAGTGCCAGGGAAAGAGCTAGCTCCTACGAGCAGTACTTC
>TRBJ2-7|-|many|TRBV10-3
CAISESTGGPQTYEQYF
TGTGCCATCAGTGAGTCTACAGGTGGACCCCAAACCTACGAGCAGTACTTC
>TRBJ2-7|-|-|TRBV29-1
CSQDPRVGEQYF
TGCAGCCAAGATCCCAGGGTGGGCGAGCAGTACTTC
>TRBJ2-4|-|-|TRBV5-1
CASSLDRVSKNIQYF
TGCGCCAGCAGCTTGGACAGGGTGTCCAAAAACATTCAGTACTTC
>TRBJ1-6|-|-|TRBV3-1
CASSQGTDRGPPLHF
TGTGCCAGCAGCCAAGGGACAGACCGAGGGCCACCCCTCCACTTT
>TRBJ2-2|TRBD2|-|TRBV2
CASRALAGGPTGELFF
TGTGCCAGCAGAGCCCTAGCGGGGGGGCCCACCGGGGAGCTGTTTTTT
>TRBJ2-6|TRBD1|few|TRBV20-1
CSVLDRGTGANVLTF
TGCAGTGTCCTTGACAGGGGAACTGGGGCCAACGTCCTGACTTTC
>TRBJ2-5|-|few|TRBV20-1
CSARDVGAGETQYF
TGCAGTGCTAGAGATGTAGGGGCGGGAGAGACCCAGTACTTC
>TRBJ2-5|-|many|TRBV10-1
CASSESPSQETQYF
TGCGCCAGCAGTGAGAGTCCCAGCCAAGAGACCCAGTACTTC
>TRBJ2-6|-|few|TRBV9
CASSPTGFSISGANVLTF
TGTGCCAGCTCACCGACCGGGTTCTCAATCTCTGGGGCCAACGTCCTGACTTTC
>TRBJ2-3|TRBD2|-|TRBV7-9
CASSSSGDADTQYF
TGTGCCAGCAGCTCTAGCGGGGACGCAGATACGCAGTATTTT
>TRBJ1-6|-|-|TRBV20-1
CSVSAGAGGEGYNSPLHF
TGCAGTGTCAGCGCCGGGGCTGGGGGGGAAGGTTATAATTCACCCCTCCACTTT
>TRBJ2-7|-|-|TRBV14
CASSQTMEAGSSEQYF
TGTGCCAGCAGCCAAACCATGGAGGCAGGGTCAAGCGAGCAGTACTTC
>TRBJ2-7|-|few|TRBV6-1
CASSYRQFYEQYF
TGTGCCAGCAGTTACAGACAGTTCTACGAGCAGTACTTC
>TRBJ2-7|-|few|TRBV7-9
CASSLFMQGMYEQYF
TGTGCCAGCAGCTTATTCATGCAGGGGATGTACGAGCAGTACTTC
>TRBJ1-1|-|-|TRBV7-2
CASSSASTGRKNTEAFF
TGTGCCAGCAGTTCCGCCTCAACAGGTAGAAAAAACACTGAAGCTTTCTTT
>TRBJ2-7|-|-|TRBV29-1
CSVGGRVGEQYF
TGCAGCGTCGGGGGCAGGGTCGGCGAGCAGTACTTC
>TRBJ1-5|-|-|TRBV20-1
CSARARGTSNQPQHF
TGCAGTGCTAGAGCTAGGGGTACAAGCAATCAGCCCCAGCATTTT
>TRBJ2-1|TRBD2|-|TRBV25-1
CASSEARGGPYNEQFF
TGTGCCAGCAGTGAAGCGCGGGGGGGCCCCTACAATGAGCAGTTCTTC
>TRBJ1-2|-|many|TRBV7-8
CASSLAGREGYGYTF
TGTGCCAGCAGCTTAGCGGGCAGGGAGGGCTATGGCTACACCTTC
>TRBJ1-1|-|many|TRBV20-1
CSASEGRVNTEAFF
TGCAGTGCCTCCGAGGGCAGGGTAAACACTGAAGCTTTCTTT
>TRBJ1-3|-|-|TRBV7-9
CASGSRVSGNTIYF
TGTGCCAGCGGCTCCAGGGTGTCTGGAAACACCATATATTTT